Presented here are 31 T cell receptor beta chains from one specimen sequenced in a study of PD-1 blockade in classical Hodgkin lymphoma. Sequenced by immunoSEQ multiplex PCR; TCRdb stores in-frame clones only, minus some. The repertoire includes under 40,000 clones, 88% of them detected once, and 0.95% to 1.5% sits in the top ten. As to time point: newly diagnosed, previously untreated cHL patient sample. Thawed PBMCs yielded CD4+ T cells through magnetic negative selection. Sequenced input: CD4+ T cells from blood. The receptor set was obtained from a human donor with classical Hodgkin lymphoma.

The DNA for the CDR3 is TGTGCCAGCAGCGAGGGTCCAGTCTCTGGGGCCAACGTCCTGACTTTC. It yields the protein CASSEGPVSGANVLTF. This chain uses TRBV9 with TRBJ2-6; D not certain. The CDR3 loop spans 16 amino acids. V lost 3 bases to trimming and J lost 0 bases, with 10 bases between them. The germline V gene encodes CDR1 SGDLS and CDR2 YYNGEE.

The J gene is TRBJ1-2, the V gene TRBV12-5, with D unclear. CDR3 length equals 13 residues. Trimming shortened V by 2 bases and J by 3 bases, and 7 bases separated the two germline ends. Germline CDR1 is LGHNT and CDR2 is FRNRAP. CDR3 sequence (DNA): TGTGCTAGTGGTTTGCGGACGTACTATGGCTACACCTTC. The encoded protein is CASGLRTYYGYTF.

The chain employs TRBV29-1 and TRBJ2-2; the D gene is possibly TRBD1 (6 bases). The germline V gene has CDR1 SQVTM and CDR2 ANQGSEA. There are 12 residues in the CDR3. The V end was cut by 4 bases, the J end by 6 bases, with 9 bases between. The CDR3 DNA reads TGCAGCGTTGGACGGACAGCCGGGGAGCTGTTTTTT. It is translated as CSVGRTAGELFF.

This clone was detected a few times. This chain connects TRBV10-3 to TRBJ1-2; TRBD1 is a possible D gene (5 bases). V was trimmed by 2 bases and J by 8 bases, leaving 9 bases between them. This CDR3 comprises 12 residues. Germline loops: CDR1 ENHRY, CDR2 SYGVKD. The CDR3 DNA reads TGTGCCATCAGTGAGCGGGGCGAGGGCTACACCTTC. Amino acid sequence: CAISERGEGYTF.

V is TRBV18 and J is TRBJ1-1, with 9 bases that match TRBD1. The V gene end was trimmed by 5 bases and the J gene end by 4 bases; junction bases not matched to a gene: 8. Germline values: CDR1 KGHSH, CDR2 LQKENI. The CDR3 length is 15 residues. CDR3 residues: CASSSWTGDGTEAFF. The CDR3 DNA reads as TGTGCCAGCTCATCTTGGACAGGGGACGGCACTGAAGCTTTCTTT.

This CDR3 reads CASSELEGETQYF. DNA of the CDR3: TGTGCCAGCAGTGAACTGGAGGGGGAGACCCAGTACTTC. This chain joins TRBV2 and TRBJ2-5, with D perhaps matching TRBD2 (6 bases). The CDR3 sequence is 13 residues long. CDR1 is SNHLY and CDR2 is FYNNEI in the germline V gene. V was shortened by 2 bases and J by 5 bases, with 9 bases between the two germline ends.

This rearrangement joins TRBV30 to TRBJ1-5, with D unresolved. V lost 0 bases, J lost 7 bases, and 10 bases lay in between. The germline gives CDR1 GTSNPN, CDR2 SVGIG (reference sequence). The CDR3 has 13 residues. CDR3 nucleotides: TGTGCCTGGAGTGTACGGGAAAACCAGCCCCAGCATTTT. Its protein product is CAWSVRENQPQHF.

The genes are TRBV6-1 and TRBJ2-2, with 8 bases matching TRBD2. This CDR3 is 15 amino acids long. From germline, CDR1 is MNHNS and CDR2 SASEGT. The junction had 3 bases not matched to a gene; V was cut back by 6 bases and J by 0 bases. CDR3 sequence (DNA): TGTGCCAGCAGGTCACTAGCGGCGAACACCGGGGAGCTGTTTTTT. Translation: CASRSLAANTGELFF.

This sequence joins TRBV2 and TRBJ2-1; 8 positions match TRBD2. The CDR3 is 14 amino acids. Per germline, CDR1 SNHLY and CDR2 FYNNEI. Trimming at V came to 5 bases and at J to 7 bases, leaving 7 bases not matched to a gene. The CDR3 DNA reads TGTGCCAGCAGTCCAGCGGGAGTAAGGAATGAGCAGTTCTTC. Translating gives CASSPAGVRNEQFF.

V and J are TRBV5-5 and TRBJ1-1, with 7 nucleotides matching TRBD1. The CDR3 is 14 amino acids. V gave up 3 bases and J gave up 4 bases; unmatched junction bases: 6. The germline CDR1 and CDR2 sequences are SGHKS and YYEKEE (reference sequence). The CDR3 DNA follows: TGTGCCAGCAGCTGGGGCAGGGGGTCCACTGAAGCTTTCTTT. Residues: CASSWGRGSTEAFF.

V gene TRBV2 combines with J gene TRBJ1-3, with D hard to call. The V gene lost 9 bases and the J gene lost 0 bases, with 9 bases spanning the gap. The CDR3 contains 13 residues. Germline CDR1 reads SNHLY; CDR2 reads FYNNEI. CDR3 in DNA: TGTGCCAGTTCAGCAGTCTCTGGAAACACCATATATTTT. This codes for CASSAVSGNTIYF.

The chain combines TRBV5-1 with TRBJ2-5; 8 positions match TRBD2. This CDR3 has 15 residues. The V and J ends lost 0 bases and 7 bases, in that order; junction bases with no gene match: 8. CDR1 and CDR2 (germline): SGHRS, YFSETQ. For the CDR3, the DNA is TGCGCCAGCAGCTTGGGAACTAGCGGTCTCGGGACCCAGTACTTC. Translating gives CASSLGTSGLGTQYF.

The chain couples TRBV10-2 to TRBJ1-5, with 11 bases fitting TRBD1. The germline V gene has CDR1 WSHSY and CDR2 SAAADI. This CDR3 contains 17 residues. J lost 1 base, V lost 6 bases, and 8 bases had no gene match. The CDR3 here is CASRRTGGKGSNQPQHF. The CDR3, as DNA: TGCGCCAGCAGACGGACAGGGGGCAAGGGGAGCAATCAGCCCCAGCATTTT.

V is TRBV19 and J is TRBJ2-7; possible D gene TRBD1, 5 bases. V gave up 2 bases and J gave up 8 bases, with 13 bases separating them. The CDR3 has 13 residues. CDR1 and CDR2 (germline): LNHDA, SQIVND (reference sequence). The CDR3 DNA reads as TGTGCCAGTAGTATAAGTTCGACAGAAAAGCAGTACGTC. Its protein product is CASSISSTEKQYV.

This chain connects TRBV29-1 to TRBJ1-1; the D is unclear. This CDR3 has 13 amino acids. Trimming shortened V by 5 bases and J by 3 bases, and 13 bases separated the two germline ends. Germline CDR1 and CDR2: SQVTM and ANQGSEA. The CDR3 DNA reads as TGCAGCGTTTCAGACACCTCATACACTGAAGCTTTCTTT. Translating it yields CSVSDTSYTEAFF.

CDR3 loop: CASSAQRERPQETQYF. In DNA, the CDR3 is TGTGCCAGCAGTGCCCAACGGGAGAGACCACAAGAGACCCAGTACTTC. The V call is TRBV6-1, the J call TRBJ2-5, with D tentatively TRBD2 (6 bases). Trimming removed 4 bases at V and 2 bases at J, with 17 bases between. The germline CDR1 and CDR2 sequences are MNHNS and SASEGT. The CDR3 length is 16 residues.

The chain recombines TRBV4-2 with TRBJ2-1; TRBD1 agrees at 7 bases. The CDR3 length is 14 residues. The germline V gene has CDR1 LGHNA and CDR2 YNFKEQ. Trimming took 4 bases from V and 8 from J; bases not matched to a gene: 8. CDR3 bases: TGTGCCAGCAGCCCCGCAGGGGGAGTTGATGAGCAGTTCTTC. This sequence encodes CASSPAGGVDEQFF.

This clone was seen a single time. This sequence joins TRBV5-1 and TRBJ2-5; D unclear. CDR3 length: 11 residues. The germline gives CDR1 SGHRS, CDR2 YFSETQ. Deletions cut 2 bases from V and 5 bases from J, with 4 bases between. CDR3 coding DNA: TGCGCCAGCAGCTTCGACGAGACCCAGTACTTC. Translation: CASSFDETQYF.

CDR3 sequence reads: CASSEADVTYEQYF. In nucleotides, the CDR3 is TGTGCCAGCAGTGAAGCTGACGTGACCTACGAGCAGTACTTC. This rearrangement joins TRBV6-1 to TRBJ2-7; no definite D call. Germline CDR1 is MNHNS and CDR2 is SASEGT. V gave up 0 bases and J gave up 2 bases, with 8 bases separating them. This CDR3 contains 14 residues.

This chain connects TRBV5-1 to TRBJ2-7; D gene ambiguous. With 4 bases removed from V and 2 bases from J, the gap between germline ends came to 13 bases. Germline CDR1 reads SGHRS; CDR2 reads YFSETQ. The CDR3 covers 14 residues. The CDR3 nucleotides are TGCGCCAGCAGCCCCTCGGCGGCAACCTACGAGCAGTACTTC. Residues: CASSPSAATYEQYF.

The chain is built from TRBV5-1 and TRBJ2-3; D is possibly TRBD2 (5 bases). From germline, CDR1 is SGHRS and CDR2 YFSETQ. The CDR3 spans 13 residues. The ends were cut back, 4 bases at V and 5 bases at J, with 11 bases in the middle. CDR3 coding DNA: TGCGCCAGCAGCACCCGACGGGGAGATACGCAGTATTTT. Its translation is CASSTRRGDTQYF.

The V and J genes are TRBV21-1 and TRBJ2-3; no check of the table's D call, TRBD2, against the DNA was made. TRBV21-1 has pseudogene status. There are 14 residues in the CDR3. CDR3 sequence reads: CASSKDPEGDTQYF. The DNA of the CDR3 is TGTGCCAGCAGCAAGGACCCTGAGGGAGATACGCAGTATTTT.

This rearrangement joins TRBV2 to TRBJ2-7; D uncertain. Trimming took off 7 bases at V and 5 bases at J, with 12 bases between the two ends. The CDR3 loop spans 12 amino acids. Germline lookup yields CDR1 SNHLY and CDR2 FYNNEI. The CDR3 region is CASTPYPNEQYF. The DNA for the CDR3 is TGTGCCAGCACCCCTTATCCGAACGAGCAGTACTTC.

This clone was seen only a few times. This sequence joins TRBV7-9 and TRBJ1-1; D perhaps matches TRBD1 (5 bases). This CDR3 region has 13 residues. V was shortened by 6 bases and J by 2 bases, with 10 bases between the two germline ends. Germline CDR1 and CDR2: SEHNR and FQNEAQ (reference sequence). CDR3 loop: CASSLQGNTEAFF. Written as DNA, the CDR3 is TGTGCCAGCAGTCTCCAGGGCAACACTGAAGCTTTCTTT.

The chain links TRBV5-5 to TRBJ1-4; a weak D match, TRBD1 (5 bases). The CDR3 consists of 16 residues. Germline V gene data show CDR1 as SGHKS and CDR2 as YYEKEE (reference sequence). Between the trimmed V and J ends, which lost 2 bases and 5 bases, there was a span of 16 bases. The CDR3 is CASSFSWRGENEKLFF. For the CDR3, the DNA is TGTGCCAGCAGCTTTAGTTGGCGGGGGGAAAATGAAAAACTGTTTTTT.

This clone has just one count. The chain joins TRBV7-9 to TRBJ2-7; 9 bases align to TRBD2. Germline CDR1 and CDR2: SEHNR and FQNEAQ (reference sequence). CDR3 size: 15 residues. Germline trimming cut 3 bases from V and 5 bases from J; bases unmatched to any gene: 8. For the CDR3, the DNA is TGTGCCAGCAGCTTCTCGGGCGGGAGGGCCAACGAGCAGTACGTC. Encoded protein: CASSFSGGRANEQYV.

The chain recombines TRBV13 with TRBJ2-7, with a tentative D call TRBD1 (5 bases). V lost 5 bases and J lost 7, with 9 bases in between. The CDR3 has 11 residues. CDR1 and CDR2 from the germline V gene are PRHDT and FYEKMQ (reference sequence). The CDR3 nucleotides are TGTGCCAGCAGCCAAGGGGCTGAGCAGTACGTC. Translated: CASSQGAEQYV.

The rearrangement links TRBV20-1 to TRBJ1-2; D is unclear. V lost 6 bases, J lost 6 bases, and 8 bases lay in between. The CDR3 contains 10 residues. The germline CDR1 and CDR2 sequences are DFQATT and SNEGSKA (reference sequence). CDR3 protein: CSASTDGYTF. DNA for the CDR3: TGCAGTGCCAGCACCGATGGCTACACCTTC.

The CDR3 sequence: CASSRTGVLGYTF. The CDR3 DNA follows: TGTGCCAGTAGTCGAACAGGGGTCTTGGGCTACACCTTC. V gene TRBV19 combines with J gene TRBJ1-2, with 7 positions matching TRBD1. The CDR3 runs 13 residues. CDR1 is LNHDA, CDR2 SQIVND, per germline (reference sequence). V shed 5 bases and J 8 bases; nucleotides not matched to a gene: 8.

This clone is a singleton in its sample. The chain combines TRBV9 with TRBJ2-7; 7 positions match TRBD2. The CDR3 totals 15 residues. Unmatched junction bases numbered 6, after V lost 0 bases and J lost 3 bases. CDR1 and CDR2 from the germline V gene are SGDLS and YYNGEE. The CDR3 coding sequence is TGTGCCAGCAGCGTAGCACCAGCGGGGTACTACGAGCAGTACTTC. This translates into CASSVAPAGYYEQYF.

The chain carries TRBV4-1 and TRBJ1-5, with D maybe TRBD1 (5 bases). Looked up from germline, CDR1 is MGHRA and CDR2 is YSYEKL. The CDR3 loop spans 16 amino acids. V shed 1 base and J shed 2 bases, with 12 bases lying between them. This CDR3 reads CASSQGNGARNQPQHF. The CDR3 DNA follows: TGCGCCAGCAGCCAAGGGAATGGGGCCCGCAATCAGCCCCAGCATTTT.